This T cell receptor (beta chain) is from a study of blood T cell repertoires in COVID-19. Study in general: COVID-19 samples from acute and convalescent phases originated in the United States, Italy and Spain. PBMCs, B-cell-depleted T cells, or T cells provided the cDNA or gDNA that made up the material.

As originally analysed: By means of reference gene primer amplification, nucleated cell counts were estimated. Clones were sequenced by immunoSEQ multiplex PCR, and TCRdb holds only the in-frame ones, with some missing. V and J calls and clone size are as listed in that table; D and trimming were resolved from the DNA. The sample consists of about 280,000 clones, 85% of them appearing once. Trimming removed 5 bases from V and 0 bases from J, with 12 bases in between. This CDR3 has 15 residues. CDR1 is SGHTA, CDR2 FQGNSA, per germline. The chain carries TRBV7-2 and TRBJ2-3; D not resolved. The receptor comes from a man between 50 and 59 years old with active or convalescent COVID-19. The sequenced sample consisted of peripheral blood. The CDR3 sequence is CASSPFSSSTDTQYF. In DNA, the CDR3 is TGTGCCAGCAGCCCCTTCTCCTCTAGCACAGATACGCAGTATTTT.